This TCR beta chain was profiled in a study of early T cells in non-severe SARS-CoV-2 infection. Background on the study: Sequencing targeted bulk RNA from unsorted whole blood, leaving chains unpaired. Study-wide results and limits: A preference for anti-spike CD8 responses marked VDJdb matching, which missed private and CD4 specificities.

This clonotype turned up a few times. Its matching antigen is unknown. Researchers tagged individual cDNA molecules with unique molecular identifiers. TCRdb re-called the 5' RACE reads through MiXCR, storing one row per CDR3 protein. In the table there are roughly 51,000 distinct CDR3 sequences, less than 9.5% of which are singletons. The CDR3 length is 16 residues. Per the germline V gene, CDR1 is ENHRY and CDR2 is SYGVKD. Trimming removed 2 bases from V and 4 bases from J, with 17 bases in between. The sample here was whole blood, taken at baseline. The chain is built from TRBV10-3 and TRBJ2-5; no clear D. The receptor's source is an adult who was a healthcare worker with PCR-confirmed SARS-CoV-2 infection or an uninfected control (not recorded which). The CDR3 protein is CAISEPPGLKVETQYF. The DNA for the CDR3 is TGTGCCATCAGTGAGCCCCCGGGTCTGAAGGTAGAGACCCAGTACTTC.